Below are 8 T cell receptor beta chains sequenced from a single sample in a study of cytomegalovirus exposure and HLA in healthy donors. It was with 60 Vbeta and 13 Jbeta primers that the PCR ran. Sequencing used immunoSEQ multiplex PCR; TCRdb keeps in-frame clones, though not all of them. The sample carries 150,000 or so clones, under 85% recorded once. The sequencing input was PBMCs. These receptors came from a man aged 50-60 years in good health and CMV-seropositive.

The rearrangement links TRBV28 to TRBJ2-5; 7 bases fit TRBD2. Germline V gene sequence: CDR1 MDHEN, CDR2 SYDVKM. The CDR3 sequence is 15 residues long. Germline trimming cut 4 bases from V and 3 bases from J; bases unmatched to any gene: 8. The CDR3 here is CASSSSGTKKETQYF. Written as DNA, the CDR3 is TGTGCCAGCAGTTCCTCCGGGACTAAAAAAGAGACCCAGTACTTC.

The chain links TRBV19 to TRBJ2-7; 10 nucleotides agree with TRBD1. V lost 3 bases, J lost 3 bases, and 5 bases stayed unmatched. Germline V gene sequence: CDR1 LNHDA, CDR2 SQIVND (reference sequence). The CDR3 extends over 15 amino acids. CDR3 in amino acids: CASSIGQGGVYEQYF. The CDR3 DNA follows: TGTGCCAGTAGTATCGGACAGGGGGGGGTCTACGAGCAGTACTTC.

The rearrangement links TRBV29-1 to TRBJ2-7; D might be TRBD1 (6 bases). The CDR3 runs to 14 residues. Trimming stripped 4 bases from V and 6 bases from J, with 19 bases between. In germline, CDR1 is SQVTM, CDR2 ANQGSEA. The CDR3 sequence: CSVGRGAGASEQYF. The CDR3 DNA reads TGCAGCGTTGGCCGGGGTGCAGGGGCTTCCGAGCAGTACTTC.

The rearrangement links TRBV5-4 to TRBJ2-7, with 12 bases aligning to TRBD2. The CDR3 covers 14 residues. After removal of 4 bases from V and 7 bases from J, the junction contained 6 bases not matched to a gene. Germline CDR1 SGHNT, CDR2 YYREEE (reference sequence). The DNA of the CDR3 is TGTGCCAGCAGCGAGACTAGCGGGGGACGAGAGCAGTACTTC. This encodes CASSETSGGREQYF.

The chain's CDR3 is CASSRPWGDRRETQYF. For the CDR3, the DNA is TGTGCCAGCAGCAGACCTTGGGGGGACAGGAGAGAGACCCAGTACTTC. The chain combines TRBV21-1 with TRBJ2-5; TRBD1, the table's D call, lacks a check against the DNA. TRBV21-1 is tagged as a pseudogene. This CDR3 comprises 16 residues.

There are a few counts of this clone. The gene calls are TRBV13 and TRBJ2-7, with a possible D match to TRBD1 (6 bases). Looked up from germline, CDR1 is PRHDT and CDR2 is FYEKMQ (reference sequence). The CDR3 has 14 residues. Trimming left V 5 bases short and J 0 bases short, with 11 bases between. CDR3 in amino acids: CASSHRDTSYEQYF. Here the CDR3 DNA reads TGTGCCAGCAGCCATCGGGACACCTCCTACGAGCAGTACTTC.

The chain links TRBV27 to TRBJ2-1; 9 bases map to TRBD2. Germline V gene lookup returns CDR1 MNHEY and CDR2 SMNVEV (reference sequence). V dropped 3 bases and J dropped 9; count of bases not matched to a gene: 3. The CDR3 extends over 13 amino acids. The CDR3 spells CASSLTSGREQFF. CDR3 nucleotide sequence: TGTGCCAGCAGTTTGACTAGCGGCCGTGAGCAGTTCTTC.

The V and J genes are TRBV11-2 and TRBJ2-1; the D gene is possibly TRBD2 (7 bases). Trimming shortened V by 8 bases and J by 4 bases, and 15 bases separated the two germline ends. Germline V CDR1 and CDR2: SGHAT, FQNNGV. The CDR3 is made up of 14 amino acids. In nucleotides, the CDR3 is TGTGCCAGCGGATGGGGGGGCGGATACAATGAGCAGTTCTTC. Encoded protein: CASGWGGGYNEQFF.